This T cell receptor beta chain is drawn from a study of blood T cell repertoires in COVID-19. In the study overall: There were acute and convalescent COVID-19 samples, and they came from the United States, Italy and Spain. In each case, the material was cDNA or gDNA derived from T cells, B-cell-depleted T cells, or PBMCs.

CDR1 SGHVS and CDR2 FQNEAQ come from the germline V gene. The trim removed 5 bases at V and 3 bases at J, leaving 9 bases unmatched. The CDR3 is 15 residues long. Authors' processing steps: Amplification with reference gene primers provided the estimates of nucleated cell counts. Generated by immunoSEQ multiplex PCR, the TCRdb table keeps only in-frame clones and is missing some. The DNA was the basis for D and trimming; V, J and clone size are from that table. The table includes around 150,000 clones, approximately 81% detected once. Sequencing used peripheral blood. This sequence originates from a man aged 40-50 years with acute or convalescent COVID-19. The genes are TRBV7-8 and TRBJ2-5; 7 bases agree with TRBD2. The CDR3 DNA reads TGTGCCAGCAGCCCAGTGGGGGGAGGGAAAGAGACCCAGTACTTC. Amino acids: CASSPVGGGKETQYF. Full variable domain (outside the CDR3, taken from reference TRBV7-8 and TRBJ2-5): GAGVSQSPRYKVAKRGQDVALRCDPISGHVSLFWYQQALGQGPEFLTYFQNEAQLDKSGLPSDRFFAERPEGSVSTLKIQRTQQEDSAVYLCASSPVGGGKETQYFGPGTRLLVL.